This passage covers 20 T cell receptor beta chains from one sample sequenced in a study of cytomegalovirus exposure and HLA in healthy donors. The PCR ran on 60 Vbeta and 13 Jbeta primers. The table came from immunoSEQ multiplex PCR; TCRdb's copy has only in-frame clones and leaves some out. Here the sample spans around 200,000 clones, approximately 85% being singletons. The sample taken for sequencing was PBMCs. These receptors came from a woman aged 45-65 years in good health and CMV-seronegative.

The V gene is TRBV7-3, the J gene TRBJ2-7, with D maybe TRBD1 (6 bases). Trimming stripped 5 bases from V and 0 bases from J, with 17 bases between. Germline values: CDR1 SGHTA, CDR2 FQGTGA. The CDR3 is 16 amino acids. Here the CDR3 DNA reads TGTGCCAGCAGCAAGAACAGGGTGGGGAACTCCTACGAGCAGTACTTC. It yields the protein CASSKNRVGNSYEQYF.

CDR3 coding DNA: TGCGCCAGCAGCCAAGTCCCAGGGGATGGCTATGGCTACACCTTC. The encoded protein is CASSQVPGDGYGYTF. The rearrangement joins TRBV4-1 to TRBJ1-2, with D tentatively TRBD1 (6 bases). Trimming left V 1 base short and J 4 bases short, with 13 bases between. This CDR3 is built from 15 residues. Germline V gene data show CDR1 as MGHRA and CDR2 as YSYEKL.

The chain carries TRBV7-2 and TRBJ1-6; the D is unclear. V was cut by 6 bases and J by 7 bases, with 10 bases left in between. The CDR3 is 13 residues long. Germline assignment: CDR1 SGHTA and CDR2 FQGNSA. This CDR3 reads CASRVTLNSPLHF. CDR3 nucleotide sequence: TGTGCCAGCAGAGTCACCCTAAATTCACCCCTCCACTTT.

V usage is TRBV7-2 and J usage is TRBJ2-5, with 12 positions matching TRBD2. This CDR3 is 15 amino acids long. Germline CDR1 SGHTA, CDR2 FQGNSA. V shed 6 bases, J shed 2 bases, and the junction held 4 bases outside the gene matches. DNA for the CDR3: TGTGCCAGCAGGTTGACTAGCGGGAGACAAGAGACCCAGTACTTC. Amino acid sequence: CASRLTSGRQETQYF.

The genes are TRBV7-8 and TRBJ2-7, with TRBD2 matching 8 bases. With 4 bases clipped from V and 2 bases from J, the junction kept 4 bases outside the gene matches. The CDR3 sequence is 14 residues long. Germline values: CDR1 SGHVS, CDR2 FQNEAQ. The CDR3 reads CASSSGLAAYEQYF. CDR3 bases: TGTGCCAGCAGCTCCGGACTAGCAGCCTACGAGCAGTACTTC. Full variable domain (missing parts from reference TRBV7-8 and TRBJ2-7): GAGVSQSPRYKVAKRGQDVALRCDPISGHVSLFWYQQALGQGPEFLTYFQNEAQLDKSGLPSDRFFAERPEGSVSTLKIQRTQQEDSAVYLCASSSGLAAYEQYFGPGTRLTVT.

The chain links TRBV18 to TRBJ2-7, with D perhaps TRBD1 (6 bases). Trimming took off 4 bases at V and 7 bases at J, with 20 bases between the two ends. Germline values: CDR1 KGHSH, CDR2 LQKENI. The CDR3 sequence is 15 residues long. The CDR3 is CASSQQVDRRREQYF. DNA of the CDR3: TGTGCCAGCTCACAGCAGGTAGACAGGAGGCGGGAGCAGTACTTC.

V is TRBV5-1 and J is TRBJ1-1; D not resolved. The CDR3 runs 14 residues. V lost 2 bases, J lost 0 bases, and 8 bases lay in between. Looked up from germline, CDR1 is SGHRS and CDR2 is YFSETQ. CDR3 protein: CASSFGSVNTEAFF. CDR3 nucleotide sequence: TGCGCCAGCAGCTTCGGCAGCGTGAACACTGAAGCTTTCTTT.

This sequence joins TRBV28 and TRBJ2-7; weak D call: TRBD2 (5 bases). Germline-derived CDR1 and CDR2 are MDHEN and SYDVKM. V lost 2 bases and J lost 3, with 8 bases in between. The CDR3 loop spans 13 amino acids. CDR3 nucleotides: TGTGCCAGCAGTTTACAGGCGGGCTACGAGCAGTACTTC. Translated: CASSLQAGYEQYF. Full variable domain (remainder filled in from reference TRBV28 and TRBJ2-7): DVKVTQSSRYLVKRTGEKVFLECVQDMDHENMFWYRQDPGLGLRLIYFSYDVKMKEKGDIPEGYSVSREKKERFSLILESASTNQTSMYLCASSLQAGYEQYFGPGTRLTVT.

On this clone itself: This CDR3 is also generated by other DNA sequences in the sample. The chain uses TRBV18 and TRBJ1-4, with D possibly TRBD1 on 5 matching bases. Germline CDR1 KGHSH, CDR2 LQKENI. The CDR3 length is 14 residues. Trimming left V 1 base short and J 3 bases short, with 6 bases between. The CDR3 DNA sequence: TGTGCCAGCTCACCACAAGGGGCTAATGAAAAACTGTTTTTT. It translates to CASSPQGANEKLFF. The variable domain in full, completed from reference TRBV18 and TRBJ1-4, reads NAGVMQNPRHLVRRRGQEARLRCSPMKGHSHVYWYRQLPEEGLKFMVYLQKENIIDESGMPKERFSAEFPKEGPSILRIQQVVRGDSAAYFCASSPQGANEKLFFGSGTQLSVL.

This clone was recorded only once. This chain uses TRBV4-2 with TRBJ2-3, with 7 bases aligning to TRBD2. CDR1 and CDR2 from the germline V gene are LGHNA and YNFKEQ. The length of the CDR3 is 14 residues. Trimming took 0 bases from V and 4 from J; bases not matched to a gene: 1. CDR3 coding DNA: TGTGCCAGCAGCCAAGAGGGAGGGTCAGATACGCAGTATTTT. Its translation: CASSQEGGSDTQYF.

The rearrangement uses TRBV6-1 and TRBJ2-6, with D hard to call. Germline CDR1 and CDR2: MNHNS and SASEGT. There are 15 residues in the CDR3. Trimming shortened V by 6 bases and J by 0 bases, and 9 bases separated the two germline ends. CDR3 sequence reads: CASSPFFSGANVLTF. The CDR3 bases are TGTGCCAGCAGCCCCTTTTTCTCTGGGGCCAACGTCCTGACTTTC.

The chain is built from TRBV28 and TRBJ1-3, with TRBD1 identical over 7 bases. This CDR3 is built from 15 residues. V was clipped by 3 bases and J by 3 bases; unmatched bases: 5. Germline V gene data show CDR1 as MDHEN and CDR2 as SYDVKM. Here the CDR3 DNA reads TGTGCCAGCAGTTTCCTAGCAGGGGGTGGAAACACCATATATTTT. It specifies CASSFLAGGGNTIYF.

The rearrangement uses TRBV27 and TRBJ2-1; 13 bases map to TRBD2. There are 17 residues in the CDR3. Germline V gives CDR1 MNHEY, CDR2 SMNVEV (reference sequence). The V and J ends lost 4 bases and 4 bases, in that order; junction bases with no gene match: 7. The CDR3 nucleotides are TGTGCCAGCAGTTCGCCTAGGACTAGCGGGAGATACAATGAGCAGTTCTTC. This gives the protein CASSSPRTSGRYNEQFF.

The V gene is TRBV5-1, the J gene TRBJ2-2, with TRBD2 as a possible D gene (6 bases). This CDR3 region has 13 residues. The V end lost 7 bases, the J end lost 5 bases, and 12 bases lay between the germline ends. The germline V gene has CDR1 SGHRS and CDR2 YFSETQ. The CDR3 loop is CASGGTRTGELFF. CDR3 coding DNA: TGCGCCAGCGGGGGGACGCGGACCGGGGAGCTGTTTTTT.

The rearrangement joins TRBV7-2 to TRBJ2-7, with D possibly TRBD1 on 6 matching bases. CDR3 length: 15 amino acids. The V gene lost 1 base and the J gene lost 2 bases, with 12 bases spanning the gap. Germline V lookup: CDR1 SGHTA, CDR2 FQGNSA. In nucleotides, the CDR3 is TGTGCCAGCAGCTTAGGGGGTGGGGGCCCCTACGAGCAGTACTTC. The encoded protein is CASSLGGGGPYEQYF.

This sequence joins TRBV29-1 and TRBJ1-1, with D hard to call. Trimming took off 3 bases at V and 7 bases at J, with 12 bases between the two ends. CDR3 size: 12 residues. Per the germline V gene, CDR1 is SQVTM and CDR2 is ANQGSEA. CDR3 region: CSVDRAGNEAFF. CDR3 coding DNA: TGCAGCGTTGATAGGGCGGGGAATGAAGCTTTCTTT.

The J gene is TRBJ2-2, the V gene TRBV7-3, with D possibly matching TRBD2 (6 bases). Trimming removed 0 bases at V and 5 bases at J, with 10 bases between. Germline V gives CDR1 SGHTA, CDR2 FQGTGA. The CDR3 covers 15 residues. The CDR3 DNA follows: TGTGCCAGCAGCTTAACCCCTCGGGGGACCGGGGAGCTGTTTTTT. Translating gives CASSLTPRGTGELFF.

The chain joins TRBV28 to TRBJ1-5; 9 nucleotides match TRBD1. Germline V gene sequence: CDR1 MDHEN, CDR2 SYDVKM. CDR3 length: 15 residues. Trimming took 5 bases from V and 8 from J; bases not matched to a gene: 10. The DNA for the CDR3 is TGTGCCAGCAGTCGAGGGGGGACAGGGAAGGAGCCCCAGCATTTT. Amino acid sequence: CASSRGGTGKEPQHF.

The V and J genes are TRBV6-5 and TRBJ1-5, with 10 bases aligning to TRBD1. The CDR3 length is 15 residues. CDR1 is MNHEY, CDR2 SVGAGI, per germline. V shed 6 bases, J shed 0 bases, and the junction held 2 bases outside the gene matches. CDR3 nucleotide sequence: TGTGCCAGCAGCCGGACAGGGGGTAGCAATCAGCCCCAGCATTTT. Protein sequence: CASSRTGGSNQPQHF.

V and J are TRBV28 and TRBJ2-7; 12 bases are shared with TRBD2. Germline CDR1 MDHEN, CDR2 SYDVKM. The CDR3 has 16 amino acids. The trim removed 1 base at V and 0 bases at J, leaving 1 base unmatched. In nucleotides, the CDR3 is TGTGCCAGCAGTTTATCGACTAGCGGGAGCTCCTACGAGCAGTACTTC. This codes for CASSLSTSGSSYEQYF.